Listed here are 29 T cell receptor beta chains from one sample, sequenced in a study of CD8 T cells in ankylosing spondylitis. MiXCR was run by TCRdb on the 5' RACE reads, yielding one entry per CDR3 protein. The sample has hundreds of thousands of distinct CDR3 sequences, about a quarter seen once. The sequenced material came from blood, either unsorted or a sorted T cell fraction (not recorded which). Receptors were obtained from a male donor with ankylosing spondylitis or in good health (not recorded which).

The rearrangement links TRBV7-2 to TRBJ2-5, with 13 positions matching TRBD2. This CDR3 region has 16 residues. CDR1 and CDR2 (germline): SGHTA, FQGNSA. J lost 3 bases, V lost 5 bases, and 6 bases had no gene match. The CDR3 here is CASSPQGTSGEETQYF. The CDR3 DNA follows: TGTGCCAGCAGCCCCCAAGGGACTAGCGGGGAAGAGACCCAGTACTTC.

CDR3 sequence (DNA): TGCAGTGCCACGGATACCACAGATACGCAGTATTTT. Amino acid sequence: CSATDTTDTQYF. The V and J genes are TRBV20-1 and TRBJ2-3, with D hard to call. Deletions cut 6 bases from V and 2 bases from J, with 9 bases between. CDR1 is DFQATT and CDR2 is SNEGSKA in the germline V gene (reference sequence). There are 12 residues in the CDR3.

At least ten counts were recorded for this clonotype. V gene TRBV3-1 combines with J gene TRBJ2-1; D call uncertain. The CDR3 covers 12 residues. V lost 1 base to trimming and J lost 10 bases, with 8 bases between them. Germline V gene data show CDR1 as LGHDT and CDR2 as YNNKEL (reference sequence). The CDR3 spells CASSQVPGEQFF. In DNA, the CDR3 is TGTGCCAGCAGCCAAGTACCCGGGGAGCAGTTCTTC.

This clonotype was counted many times. The chain employs TRBV7-8 and TRBJ1-5, with D unresolved. There are 15 residues in the CDR3. The germline V gene has CDR1 SGHVS and CDR2 FQNEAQ. Trimming removed 5 bases at V and 0 bases at J, with 11 bases between. CDR3 sequence (DNA): TGTGCCAGCAGCCGCGGACCCTATAGCAATCAGCCCCAGCATTTT. It translates to CASSRGPYSNQPQHF.

The chain carries TRBV29-1 and TRBJ2-5; 8 nucleotides match TRBD2. CDR1 is SQVTM and CDR2 is ANQGSEA in the germline V gene. CDR3 length equals 15 residues. V lost 5 bases and J lost 2; bases outside the gene matches: 10. The CDR3 protein is CSVRFFAGGQETQYF. DNA of the CDR3: TGCAGCGTTCGCTTTTTCGCGGGAGGTCAAGAGACCCAGTACTTC.

This clonotype turned up a few times. The V and J genes are TRBV27 and TRBJ1-2; TRBD1 aligns across 11 bases. Germline values: CDR1 MNHEY, CDR2 SMNVEV (reference sequence). The V and J ends lost 5 bases and 8 bases, in that order; junction bases with no gene match: 4. The CDR3 contains 13 residues. The CDR3: CASSPGTGGGYTF. DNA of the CDR3: TGTGCCAGCAGTCCTGGGACAGGGGGGGGCTACACCTTC.

This chain connects TRBV20-1 to TRBJ2-2, with 10 bases matching TRBD2. Per germline, CDR1 DFQATT and CDR2 SNEGSKA (reference sequence). V was pared by 3 bases and J by 0 bases, with 4 bases of the junction left unmatched. The CDR3 is 16 amino acids. CDR3 in amino acids: CSASSSGRSNTGELFF. The CDR3 coding sequence is TGCAGTGCTAGTTCTAGCGGGAGATCGAACACCGGGGAGCTGTTTTTT.

This clonotype was observed at least ten times. The rearrangement uses TRBV7-8 and TRBJ2-2; 8 bases agree with TRBD1. This CDR3 is built from 16 residues. Per germline, CDR1 SGHVS and CDR2 FQNEAQ. With 2 bases clipped from V and 6 bases from J, the junction kept 8 bases outside the gene matches. The CDR3 loop is CASSLLAQGAPGELFF. CDR3 sequence (DNA): TGTGCCAGCAGCTTATTAGCCCAGGGGGCGCCCGGGGAGCTGTTTTTT.

The rearrangement links TRBV29-1 to TRBJ2-5, with a tentative D call TRBD2 (6 bases). Per the germline V gene, CDR1 is SQVTM and CDR2 is ANQGSEA. The CDR3 extends over 14 amino acids. With 3 bases removed from V and 5 bases from J, the gap between germline ends came to 16 bases. CDR3 DNA sequence: TGCAGCGTTGAGGAGGGTAGATCCGGGGAGACCCAGTACTTC. As protein: CSVEEGRSGETQYF.

The chain has TRBV20-1 and TRBJ2-7, with a possible D match to TRBD1 (6 bases). Trimming pared 6 bases from V and 0 bases from J, leaving 12 bases between. This CDR3 comprises 13 residues. Germline-derived CDR1 and CDR2 are DFQATT and SNEGSKA (reference sequence). The CDR3 here is CSARPDSSYEQYF. The CDR3, as DNA: TGCAGTGCAAGACCGGACAGCTCCTACGAGCAGTACTTC.

This chain's CDR3 is CASSPGDRDLNIQYF. The CDR3 DNA follows: TGCGCCAGCAGCCCAGGGGACAGGGATTTGAACATTCAGTACTTC. The gene calls are TRBV4-3 and TRBJ2-4; 9 bases match TRBD1. The CDR3 length is 15 residues. Germline lookup yields CDR1 LGHNA and CDR2 YSLEER. J lost 7 bases, V lost 4 bases, and 8 bases had no gene match.

This clonotype was recorded a few times. This chain links TRBV6-1 with TRBJ2-1, with 11 positions matching TRBD1. Trimming at V came to 6 bases and at J to 5 bases, leaving 6 bases not matched to a gene. The germline V gene has CDR1 MNHNS and CDR2 SASEGT. The CDR3 length is 15 residues. The CDR3 DNA sequence: TGTGCCAGCAGACTTGGGACAGGGGGTCACAATGAGCAGTTCTTC. Translating it yields CASRLGTGGHNEQFF.

This clonotype has a count of ten or more. Germline is not matched at one junction end, which may reflect a read error. The chain combines TRBV7-2 with TRBJ2-1, with no clear D. This CDR3 has 13 residues. Per the germline V gene, CDR1 is SGHTA and CDR2 is FQGNSA. CDR3 sequence reads: CASSLRRASVLLF. DNA of the CDR3: TGTGCCAGCAGCTTAAGACGGGCATCGGTTCTTCTCTTC.

The chain couples TRBV20-1 to TRBJ2-7, with a weak D call TRBD2 (5 bases). Germline V gene lookup returns CDR1 DFQATT and CDR2 SNEGSKA (reference sequence). This CDR3 has 12 residues. The ends were cut back, 1 base at V and 6 bases at J, with 10 bases in the middle. The CDR3 sequence is CSARADSLEQYF. In DNA form, the CDR3 reads TGCAGTGCTAGAGCGGACTCCCTCGAGCAGTACTTC.

The chain has TRBV20-1 and TRBJ2-1; 9 bases line up with TRBD1. Germline V gives CDR1 DFQATT, CDR2 SNEGSKA (reference sequence). The CDR3 runs 14 residues. The J segment lost 6 bases and the V segment lost 3 bases, leaving 6 bases of the junction unmatched. CDR3 protein: CSARDRGYFNEQFF. The CDR3 nucleotides read TGCAGTGCTAGGGACAGGGGCTATTTCAATGAGCAGTTCTTC.

The chain carries TRBV29-1 and TRBJ2-7; 8 bases agree with TRBD2. The trim removed 7 bases at V and 3 bases at J, leaving 8 bases unmatched. Germline V gives CDR1 SQVTM, CDR2 ANQGSEA. The CDR3 length is 13 residues. CDR3 sequence (DNA): TGCAGCGCCGGGGGGGCGAGGCTCTACGAGCAGTACTTC. It translates to CSAGGARLYEQYF.

This clonotype was observed at least ten times. This sequence joins TRBV5-1 and TRBJ2-7; 10 bases align to TRBD1. Germline V lookup: CDR1 SGHRS, CDR2 YFSETQ. This CDR3 contains 16 residues. Losses at the gene ends were 2 bases for V and 6 bases for J; bases not matched to a gene: 11. In DNA form, the CDR3 reads TGCGCCAGCAGCTTTAGGCTCGGAGACAGGGGGCGCGAGCAGTACTTC. Translation: CASSFRLGDRGREQYF.

This clonotype has a count of ten or more. V and J are TRBV10-3 and TRBJ2-6, with D hard to call. There are 13 residues in the CDR3. Trimming removed 0 bases at V and 3 bases at J, with 0 bases between. Germline values: CDR1 ENHRY, CDR2 SYGVKD. The CDR3, as DNA: TGTGCCATCAGTGAGTCTGGGGCCAACGTCCTGACTTTC. This translates into CAISESGANVLTF.

This clonotype was counted at least ten times. This chain joins TRBV7-2 and TRBJ1-2; 7 bases align to TRBD1. Germline CDR1 and CDR2: SGHTA and FQGNSA. The CDR3 contains 15 residues. J was trimmed by 4 bases and V by 0 bases; bases with no gene match: 5. The CDR3 sequence: CASSLAGTEAYGYTF. Here the CDR3 DNA reads TGTGCCAGCAGCTTAGCAGGGACAGAGGCCTATGGCTACACCTTC.

In its sample, this clonotype was seen many times. The chain is built from TRBV12-3 or TRBV12-4 and TRBJ2-5, with D maybe TRBD2 (6 bases). This CDR3 contains 15 residues. V lost 5 bases, J lost 3 bases, and 16 bases lay in between. CDR3 nucleotides: TGTGCCAGCAGTCGGAGGGGCGCGACCAAAGAGACCCAGTACTTC. This gives the protein CASSRRGATKETQYF.

This clonotype occurred many times. V is TRBV6-2 or TRBV6-3 and J is TRBJ2-5, with D perhaps given as TRBD1 or TRBD2 (5 bases each). Trimming left V 10 bases short and J 0 bases short, with 12 bases between. The CDR3 covers 13 residues. Per germline, CDR1 MNHEY and CDR2 SVGEGT. CDR3 in DNA: TGTGCCACGGGACGGACGTACCAAGAGACCCAGTACTTC. It encodes CATGRTYQETQYF.

This clonotype was detected only a few times. The chain employs TRBV29-1 and TRBJ2-7; D gene ambiguous. Trimming left V 6 bases short and J 1 base short, with 13 bases between. The germline CDR1 and CDR2 sequences are SQVTM and ANQGSEA. This CDR3 contains 13 residues. The DNA of the CDR3 is TGCAGCGTAATTACGTTACGATCCTACGAGCAGTACTTC. Translating gives CSVITLRSYEQYF.

The genes are TRBV20-1 and TRBJ2-2; TRBD2 agrees at 9 bases. Germline CDR1 is DFQATT and CDR2 is SNEGSKA (reference sequence). J gave up 5 bases and V 0 bases, and 7 bases lay outside the gene matches. The CDR3 has 16 residues. In DNA form, the CDR3 reads TGCAGTGCTAGAGATTATCCTAGCGGGATAACCGGGGAGCTGTTTTTT. Its protein is CSARDYPSGITGELFF.

The gene calls are TRBV29-1 and TRBJ2-5, with 9 bases lining up with TRBD2. The length of the CDR3 is 12 residues. Trimming took 7 bases from V and 3 from J; bases not matched to a gene: 3. Germline V CDR1 and CDR2: SQVTM, ANQGSEA. CDR3 region: CSESSGEETQYF. The CDR3 DNA is TGCAGCGAGTCTAGCGGGGAAGAGACCCAGTACTTC.

A word on this clonotype: Likely a read error: the CDR3 ends without its conserved phenylalanine or tryptophan. The chain is built from TRBV29-1 and TRBJ2-1; 8 nucleotides align to TRBD1. After removal of 3 bases from V and 0 bases from J, the junction contained 13 bases not matched to a gene. Germline V CDR1 and CDR2: SQVTM, ANQGSEA. The CDR3 loop spans 18 amino acids. CDR3 sequence (DNA): TGCAGCGTTGATGGGGTGACAGGGGACATTCCCTCCTACAATGAGCAGTTCTTA. Amino acids: CSVDGVTGDIPSYNEQFL.

This clonotype appeared a few times. The chain uses TRBV9 and TRBJ2-1, with TRBD2 identical over 11 bases. The V gene's germline CDR1 is SGDLS and CDR2 YYNGEE. V lost 4 bases and J lost 3; bases outside the gene matches: 6. The CDR3 length is 16 residues. CDR3 nucleotides: TGTGCCAGCAGCACCCGACTAGCGGGAAACTACAATGAGCAGTTCTTC. It yields the protein CASSTRLAGNYNEQFF.

The sample holds many counts of this clonotype. V and J are TRBV12-3 or TRBV12-4 and TRBJ1-5, with 7 bases aligning to TRBD1. CDR3 length equals 12 residues. Trimming at V came to 7 bases and at J to 10 bases, leaving 7 bases not matched to a gene. CDR3 DNA sequence: TGTGCCAGCAAAGAGGGGGCGGGTCCCCAGCATTTT. It specifies CASKEGAGPQHF.

Concerning this clonotype: A read error is possible here, since a much larger clone lies one base away. CDR3 loop: CSSSQGWQGNQPQHF. For the CDR3, the DNA is TGTTCCAGCAGCCAAGGTTGGCAGGGCAATCAGCCCCAGCATTTT. The rearrangement joins TRBV3-1 to TRBJ1-5; the D is unclear. This CDR3 region has 15 residues. Per germline, CDR1 LGHDT and CDR2 YNNKEL (reference sequence).

This clonotype was seen only a few times. The chain recombines TRBV11-2 with TRBJ2-2, with 9 bases lining up with TRBD1. Germline V gene data show CDR1 as SGHAT and CDR2 as FQNNGV. The CDR3 runs 18 residues. The J segment lost 6 bases and the V segment lost 1 base, leaving 12 bases of the junction unmatched. The DNA for the CDR3 is TGTGCCAGCAGCTTAGTCGTCCGGACAGGGGACCGGGCCGGGGAGCTGTTTTTT. Residues: CASSLVVRTGDRAGELFF.